The text below deals with one T cell receptor (beta chain). Libraries were prepared by immunoSEQ multiplex PCR; TCRdb keeps only in-frame clonotypes and omits some of them. Among hundreds of thousands of clones listed, approximately 87% were seen once. This sample is drawn from a study of shared T cell receptors in the human thymus. These same records also appear under a second study, on human thymus T cells. That study reports: The thymus was resected at corrective cardiac surgery.

The source is a boy under two years old with a congenital heart defect. The sample was thymocytes.

The chain's CDR3 is CASGLVLGPFGEQFF. The CDR3 nucleotides are TGTGCTAGTGGTTTGGTACTAGGGCCTTTCGGTGAGCAGTTCTTC. The gene calls are TRBV12-5 and TRBJ2-1, with D perhaps matching TRBD2 (5 bases). Germline V gene lookup returns CDR1 LGHNT and CDR2 FRNRAP. The CDR3 has 15 amino acids. Trimming pared 0 bases from V and 9 bases from J, leaving 15 bases between.